A selection of T cell receptor beta chains follows, all from one sample in a study of graft-versus-host responses after intestinal transplantation. No antigen has been identified for these receptors. Clones were read by immunoSEQ multiplex PCR, and TCRdb kept only the in-frame ones, dropping some. The top ten hold 1% to 1.4% of the sample, which has 70,000 to 95,000 clones, approximately 92% seen once. Sequences were derived from unstimulated CD8+ T cells sorted from spleen or lymph node cells, sampled before transplant. These receptors came from a human donor who was the organ donor for an intestinal transplant. CDR3s leave out the opening cysteine and the closing phenylalanine or tryptophan.

V	J	length	CDR3
TRBV4-3	TRBJ2-2	15	ASSQGTGYGWSGELF
TRBV19	TRBJ1-2	13	ASSWGTGASYGYT
TRBV27	TRBJ2-1	17	ASSQPGTSGYSSYNEQF
TRBV28	TRBJ2-2	11	ASTWGFTGELF
TRBV27	TRBJ2-5	14	ASSNHHQLAGETQY
TRBV28	TRBJ2-7	13	ASSFRGTRFHEQY
TRBV11-3	TRBJ2-3	12	ASTVPGGSDTQY
TRBV29-1	TRBJ2-5	12	SVDAGEDQETQY
TRBV29-1	TRBJ2-3	19	SVNGVTMDSSFQRSTDTQY
TRBV4-3	TRBJ2-1	16	ASSQDLLGAGAYNEQF
TRBV19	TRBJ2-2	15	ASSMMEQIWHTGELF
TRBV9	TRBJ2-1	13	ASSDRLADYNEQF
TRBV7-2	TRBJ2-3	13	ASSLLSRGTDTQY
TRBV30	TRBJ2-1	13	ACLGAAFSYNEQF
TRBV27	TRBJ2-2	15	ASTLWVQGRNTGELF
TRBV19	TRBJ2-1	13	ASSIWASAYNEQF
TRBV5-1	TRBJ1-1	13	ASSLGTGMNTEAF
TRBV11-3	TRBJ2-1	12	ASSFAGGYNEQF
TRBV11-3	TRBJ1-1	9	ASSEGSLAF
TRBV10-3	TRBJ2-3	13	AISEEAGWTSTQY
TRBV27	TRBJ2-5	13	ASSGRGNLKETQY
TRBV5-5	TRBJ2-4	15	ASSLAWGGLAKNIQY
TRBV6-1	TRBJ1-1	9	ASSYSHEAF
TRBV27	TRBJ1-2	15	ASTPTYAQTMTYGYT
TRBV5-4	TRBJ2-7	12	ASSLDRASDEQY
TRBV30	TRBJ1-2	13	AWSVWTGAGGGYT
TRBV30	TRBJ1-5	9	AWSGGGPQH
TRBV9	TRBJ2-1	12	ASSVGLAGSRQF
TRBV15	TRBJ2-3	18	ATSRVIDRQPQLGTDTQY
TRBV7-9	-	11	ASSSDTPYEQY
TRBV6-1	TRBJ2-2	14	ASSEDGGVGTGELF
TRBV28	TRBJ2-1	14	ASSPRTLAPYNEQF
TRBV11-2	TRBJ1-1	11	ASSLDWAGEAF
TRBV25-1	TRBJ1-6	11	ASHRDRKQPLH
TRBV11-2	TRBJ1-1	12	ASSLDTGYTEAF
TRBV27	TRBJ1-2	13	ASRTGPPLNYGYT
TRBV5-6	TRBJ1-2	13	ASTYSWVVNYGYT
TRBV5-1	TRBJ1-2	16	ASSQGTGRYGIDYGYT
TRBV5-1	TRBJ2-3	12	ASSGTPHTDTQY
TRBV10-3	TRBJ2-2	12	AISGQGNTGELF
TRBV19	TRBJ2-1	13	ASSFGGGTHNEQF
TRBV27	TRBJ2-7	12	ASSRTTRAYEQY
TRBV7-8	TRBJ2-3	17	ASSLVASGGAERTDTQY
TRBV29-1	TRBJ2-3	11	SVEQGYTDTQY
TRBV19	TRBJ1-6	11	ASRRGWGSPLH
TRBV19	TRBJ2-7	13	ASSISSQGSYEQY
TRBV27	TRBJ2-5	11	ASSVTNQETQY
TRBV15	TRBJ2-2	11	ATLGQNTGELF
TRBV19	TRBJ1-2	13	ASTRGQGATNGYT
TRBV19	TRBJ1-2	9	AIWQGYGYT
TRBV7-9	TRBJ2-7	12	ASTQGTGFYEQY
TRBV4-1	TRBJ2-1	12	ASSHPRGGYEQF
TRBV5-1	TRBJ1-6	10	ASSLNSYPLH
TRBV5-6	TRBJ2-1	14	ASSLPRLDRHNGQF
TRBV10-3	TRBJ2-3	14	AISGWAGGRTDTQY